Shown below are 21 T cell receptor beta chains from a single sample sequenced in a study of liver allograft versus peripheral blood T cells. About the study: A comparison was made between T cell receptor repertoires in transplanted livers and those in recipients' peripheral blood.

Each CDR3 protein gets one entry after TCRdb re-called the reads with MiXCR. The repertoire consists of approximately 5,300 distinct CDR3 sequences, with about 17% occurring once and the leading ten covering 10%. These receptors were taken from a human patient who had a liver transplant. Some T cells could come from the graft donor.

This clonotype is medium-sized in the sample. J is TRBJ1-6 and V is TRBV5-4; D is unclear. The CDR3 is made up of 15 amino acids. The V gene lost 0 bases and the J gene lost 0 bases, with 4 bases spanning the gap. Looked up from germline, CDR1 is SGHNT and CDR2 is YYREEE (reference sequence). The CDR3, as DNA: TGTGCCAGCAGCTTGGGTAGCTCCTATAATTCACCCCTCCACTTT. Translation: CASSLGSSYNSPLHF.

This clonotype is medium-sized. J is TRBJ1-2 and V is TRBV11-1; tentative D call: TRBD1 (6 bases). Between the trimmed V and J ends, which lost 0 bases and 3 bases, there was a span of 8 bases. This CDR3 spans 14 amino acids. Germline V gene lookup returns CDR1 SGHAT and CDR2 FQDESV (reference sequence). CDR3 nucleotide sequence: TGTGCCAGCAGCTTAGCGGGACACGACTATGGCTACACCTTC. Its translation is CASSLAGHDYGYTF.

V gene TRBV5-4 combines with J gene TRBJ2-3; TRBD1 is a possible D gene (6 bases). Trimming pared 3 bases from V and 5 bases from J, leaving 13 bases between. Per germline, CDR1 SGHNT and CDR2 YYREEE (reference sequence). CDR3 length: 14 amino acids. The chain's CDR3 is CASSSGGAGDTQYF. The CDR3 DNA is TGTGCCAGCAGCTCTGGGGGCGCGGGAGATACGCAGTATTTT.

Of note for this clonotype: This may stem from a read error, because a much larger clone lies one nucleotide away. V is TRBV6-5 and J is TRBJ2-4; 9 bases agree with TRBD1. This CDR3 has 13 amino acids. Germline CDR1 MNHEY, CDR2 SVGAGI. The CDR3 DNA reads TGTGTCGGTGGGGTGGACAGGGGTTACATTCAGTACTTC. Amino acid sequence: CVGGVDRGYIQYF.

This clonotype is medium-sized by share. The chain combines TRBV19 with TRBJ1-5; 7 bases map to TRBD1. CDR1 is LNHDA, CDR2 SQIVND, per germline (reference sequence). V was clipped by 5 bases and J by 9 bases; unmatched bases: 16. The CDR3 extends over 16 amino acids. The CDR3 region has the DNA TGTGCCAGTAGTGCTGGACAGGCTCAGGCTTCTCGGCCCCAGCATTTT. Protein sequence: CASSAGQAQASRPQHF. Filled out from reference TRBV19 and TRBJ1-5, the complete variable domain reads DGGITQSPKYLFRKEGQNVTLSCEQNLNHDAMYWYRQDPGQGLRLIYYSQIVNDFQKGDIAEGYSVSREKKESFPLTVTSAQKNPTAFYLCASSAGQAQASRPQHFGDGTRLSIL.

In the case of this clonotype: It may be a read error: a sequence one base away is much more abundant. The rearrangement joins TRBV7-9 to TRBJ2-2; D is undetermined. The CDR3 length is 16 residues. The germline V gene encodes CDR1 SEHNR and CDR2 FQNEAQ (reference sequence). The CDR3 DNA reads TGTGCCAACAGCGACTCAATGGGCGGGAACACCGGGGAGCTGTTTTTT. Its translation is CANSDSMGGNTGELFF.

This clonotype has a count of ten or more. The chain has TRBV6-6 and TRBJ2-7; possibly TRBD1 for D (5 bases). Trimming took off 3 bases at V and 2 bases at J, with 20 bases between the two ends. CDR3 length: 17 residues. Germline CDR1 MNHNY, CDR2 SVGAGI (reference sequence). DNA for the CDR3: TGTGCCAGCAGTTATTATTTTTTAGGCAGGGAAACCTACGAGCAGTACTTC. It specifies CASSYYFLGRETYEQYF.

This sequence joins TRBV28 and TRBJ1-1; maybe TRBD1 (5 bases). Germline V gene data show CDR1 as MDHEN and CDR2 as SYDVKM. The CDR3 runs 14 residues. Trimming stripped 6 bases from V and 1 base from J, with 12 bases between. The CDR3 DNA reads TGTGCCAGCAGGGGGTACACAGGGAACACTGAAGCTTTCTTT. This encodes CASRGYTGNTEAFF.

This clonotype is judged medium-sized (0.01 to 0.1%). The chain recombines TRBV20-1 with TRBJ2-1, with 11 bases aligning to TRBD2. J gave up 4 bases and V 2 bases, and 7 bases lay outside the gene matches. Germline V gives CDR1 DFQATT, CDR2 SNEGSKA (reference sequence). CDR3 length: 16 residues. The CDR3 spells CSARRVRLAGYNEQFF. CDR3 coding DNA: TGCAGTGCTAGAAGAGTTAGACTAGCGGGATACAATGAGCAGTTCTTC.

This clonotype is termed medium-sized. The V and J genes are TRBV6-2 or TRBV6-3 and TRBJ2-7, with 7 bases lining up with TRBD1. Germline lookup yields CDR1 MNHEY and CDR2 SVGEGT. With V trimmed by 4 bases and J by 2 bases, 5 bases remained unmatched. The CDR3 loop spans 14 amino acids. CDR3 bases: TGTGCCAGCAGTTTGGGACAGCCCCCCTACGAGCAGTACTTC. It specifies CASSLGQPPYEQYF.

This rearrangement joins TRBV6-1 to TRBJ2-1, with D possibly TRBD2 on 6 matching bases. This CDR3 spans 14 amino acids. Trimming removed 7 bases at V and 1 base at J, with 11 bases between. Germline V CDR1 and CDR2: MNHNS, SASEGT. DNA for the CDR3: TGTGCCAGCACTGATCGGGGGTCCTACAATGAGCAGTTCTTC. Translating gives CASTDRGSYNEQFF.

Within the sample, this clonotype is medium-sized. The CDR3 region has the DNA TGTGCCAGCAGCACCCTGTCCGGGGGGGATGGAAACACCATATATTTT. Amino acid sequence: CASSTLSGGDGNTIYF. The chain combines TRBV5-6 with TRBJ1-3, with D tentatively TRBD1 (5 bases). This CDR3 has 16 amino acids. The germline V and J ends were trimmed by 4 bases and 3 bases, with 17 bases remaining between them. Germline V gene sequence: CDR1 SGHDT, CDR2 YYEEEE.

The chain has TRBV6-5 and TRBJ2-3; TRBD2 matches at 13 bases. Trimming took 6 bases from V and 0 from J; bases not matched to a gene: 12. Germline CDR1 MNHEY, CDR2 SVGAGI. The CDR3 totals 19 residues. CDR3 amino acids: CASSPGLAGRGGSTDTQYF. DNA for the CDR3: TGTGCCAGCAGCCCGGGACTAGCGGGACGAGGGGGGAGCACAGATACGCAGTATTTT.

By share of the sample, this clonotype is medium-sized. The chain couples TRBV6-1 to TRBJ1-2; possible D gene TRBD1, 5 bases. Germline lookup yields CDR1 MNHNS and CDR2 SASEGT. The CDR3 contains 12 residues. The V and J ends lost 10 bases and 4 bases respectively, with 13 bases between them. CDR3 sequence reads: CAIRRGAYGYTF. As DNA, the CDR3 is TGTGCCATTAGGAGGGGCGCCTATGGCTACACCTTC.

For this clonotype: A read error is possible here, since a much larger clone lies one base away. The chain links TRBV20-1 to TRBJ1-2, with D maybe TRBD1 (6 bases). The length of the CDR3 is 15 residues. V lost 6 bases and J 0 bases, leaving 17 bases between the germline ends. Germline V CDR1 and CDR2: DFQATT, SNEGSKA (reference sequence). This chain's CDR3 is CSAATKGQSNYGYTF. The CDR3 DNA sequence: TGCAGTGCCGCCACGAAAGGACAGTCTAACTATGGCTACACCTTC.

The chain carries TRBV12-3 or TRBV12-4 and TRBJ2-2; 7 bases are shared with TRBD1. The CDR3 totals 16 residues. Losses at the gene ends were 2 bases for V and 2 bases for J; bases not matched to a gene: 5. The chain's CDR3 is CASSLLGTVNTGELFF. The CDR3 DNA follows: TGTGCCAGCAGTTTATTGGGGACAGTAAACACCGGGGAGCTGTTTTTT.

The sample holds many counts of this clonotype. The genes are TRBV28 and TRBJ2-1; D not certain. V lost 3 bases and J lost 4, with 16 bases in between. The CDR3 consists of 16 residues. Per germline, CDR1 MDHEN and CDR2 SYDVKM. The CDR3: CASSFRVPLKYNEQFF. The CDR3, as DNA: TGTGCCAGCAGTTTTAGGGTCCCCCTAAAATACAATGAGCAGTTCTTC.

Points on this clonotype: Possible read error: a much larger clone is one base away. The chain carries TRBV6-1 and TRBJ1-1; the D gene is possibly TRBD1 (5 bases). CDR1 is MNHNS and CDR2 is SASEGT in the germline V gene. This CDR3 spans 12 amino acids. CDR3 sequence: CAISYGGEPAFF. CDR3 sequence (DNA): TGTGCCATCAGTTACGGGGGGGAGCCAGCTTTCTTT.

The chain has TRBV5-4 and TRBJ2-5; no firm D call. This CDR3 is built from 13 residues. Germline V gene sequence: CDR1 SGHNT, CDR2 YYREEE (reference sequence). Trimming pared 0 bases from V and 1 base from J, leaving 4 bases between. CDR3 DNA: TGTGCCAGCAGCTTGGGCGGCCAAGAGACCCAGTACTTC. Protein product: CASSLGGQETQYF.

By share, this clonotype ranks as medium-sized (0.01 to 0.1%). V and J are TRBV18 and TRBJ2-7; the match to TRBD2 covers 7 bases. The V segment lost 0 bases and the J segment 2 bases; nucleotides outside the gene matches: 7. The germline V gene encodes CDR1 KGHSH and CDR2 LQKENI. The CDR3 loop spans 16 amino acids. The CDR3 DNA is TGTGCCAGCTCACCACCGTTGAGACTAGCCACCTACGAGCAGTACTTC. As protein: CASSPPLRLATYEQYF.

This clonotype is labeled as medium-sized. This chain joins TRBV19 and TRBJ1-2; 12 bases fit TRBD1. V lost 4 bases, J lost 7 bases, and 10 bases stayed unmatched. CDR1 is LNHDA, CDR2 SQIVND, per germline (reference sequence). The CDR3 sequence is 16 residues long. The CDR3 nucleotides are TGTGCCAGTAGTACGGGGACAGGGGGCACGGTGCGTGGCTACACCTTC. It encodes CASSTGTGGTVRGYTF.